A single sample is the source of the 19 T cell receptor beta chains below, sequenced in a study of cytomegalovirus exposure and HLA in healthy donors (dated by TCRdb to the late 2010s). The library was made by the immunoSEQ multiplex PCR assay. A mixture of 60 forward primers for TCR Vbeta segments and 13 reverse primers for TCR Jbeta segments was used in the multiplex PCR. The table was pulled from immuneACCESS by TCRdb, which kept in-frame rearrangements only. Such tables lose some clones; where checked, under half of the loss comes from unresolved V genes, and the rest has no known cause. The sample yields tens of thousands of clones; roughly 80% were counted once. Approximately 3% of the sample is in the top ten clones. The source material was PBMCs. These receptors were obtained from a man aged 25 to 40 in good health and CMV-seropositive.

The rearrangement links TRBV27 to TRBJ2-5, with no clear D. Per the germline V gene, CDR1 is MNHEY and CDR2 is SMNVEV (reference sequence). V dropped 6 bases and J dropped 1 base, with 12 bases sitting between them. The CDR3 has 14 residues. As DNA, the CDR3 is TGTGCCAGCAGCCCGACTGTAGCCCAAGAGACCCAGTACTTC. Translated: CASSPTVAQETQYF.

The chain carries TRBV7-9 and TRBJ2-5, with D maybe TRBD1 (5 bases). The CDR3 loop spans 16 amino acids. V was shortened by 5 bases and J by 4 bases, with 20 bases between the two germline ends. CDR1 SEHNR and CDR2 FQNEAQ come from the germline V gene (reference sequence). The CDR3 DNA sequence: TGTGCCAGCAGCCCCTTAGGGGTGGTCAGTCGAGAGACCCAGTACTTC. It codes for CASSPLGVVSRETQYF.

The chain uses TRBV7-9 and TRBJ2-3; weak D call: TRBD2 (5 bases). Germline CDR1 and CDR2: SEHNR and FQNEAQ (reference sequence). Trimming pared 2 bases from V and 2 bases from J, leaving 11 bases between. This CDR3 has 15 residues. CDR3: CASSLSQRNTDTQYF. CDR3 sequence (DNA): TGTGCCAGCAGCTTATCTCAGCGGAACACAGATACGCAGTATTTT. The full variable domain, in which reference TRBV7-9 and TRBJ2-3 provide the parts outside the CDR3, is DTGVSQNPRHKITKRGQNVTFRCDPISEHNRLYWYRQTLGQGPEFLTYFQNEAQLEKSRLLSDRFSAERPKGSFSTLEIQRTEQGDSAMYLCASSLSQRNTDTQYFGPGTRLTVL.

The chain has TRBV11-2 and TRBJ2-2, with 9 nucleotides matching TRBD2. The V and J ends lost 5 bases and 7 bases, in that order; junction bases with no gene match: 2. Germline V lookup: CDR1 SGHAT, CDR2 FQNNGV. The length of the CDR3 is 13 residues. CDR3 DNA: TGTGCCAGCAGCCCGCGGGGGGGCGGGGAGCTGTTTTTT. Translating it yields CASSPRGGGELFF.

The chain combines TRBV7-2 with TRBJ2-5; D possibly corresponds to TRBD1 (6 bases). The CDR3 sequence is 13 residues long. V lost 6 bases to trimming and J lost 5 bases, with 13 bases between them. Germline V CDR1 and CDR2: SGHTA, FQGNSA. The CDR3 coding sequence is TGTGCCAGCAGGGTCAGGGGAGCGGAGACCCAGTACTTC. This sequence encodes CASRVRGAETQYF.

This chain links TRBV30 with TRBJ1-2; 7 bases fit TRBD1. With V trimmed by 2 bases and J by 4 bases, 7 bases remained unmatched. Germline assignment: CDR1 GTSNPN and CDR2 SVGIG (reference sequence). The CDR3 is made up of 14 amino acids. CDR3 sequence: CAWSSETGIYGYTF. The CDR3 DNA reads as TGTGCCTGGAGTTCCGAGACAGGGATCTATGGCTACACCTTC.

The sample holds one count of this clone. The genes are TRBV5-8 and TRBJ2-1, with 9 bases aligning to TRBD2. J gave up 8 bases and V 0 bases, and 12 bases lay outside the gene matches. There are 17 residues in the CDR3. Per the germline V gene, CDR1 is SGHTS and CDR2 is YDEGEE. CDR3: CASSLGAGGRALDEQFF. The CDR3, as DNA: TGTGCCAGCAGCTTGGGGGCGGGCGGGAGGGCCCTCGATGAGCAGTTCTTC.

This clone appeared once. J is TRBJ1-5 and V is TRBV27; 10 positions agree with TRBD1. The CDR3 contains 15 residues. Germline trimming cut 10 bases from V and 1 base from J; bases unmatched to any gene: 7. The germline gives CDR1 MNHEY, CDR2 SMNVEV (reference sequence). The CDR3 region has the DNA TGTGCCACCCGACAGGGGGCGAACAGCAATCAGCCCCAGCATTTT. Its protein product is CATRQGANSNQPQHF.

The rearrangement joins TRBV7-9 to TRBJ2-5, with D maybe TRBD2 (6 bases). With the DNA end fitting TRBJ2-7 better, the J assignment may be wrong. Germline V lookup: CDR1 SEHNR, CDR2 FQNEAQ (reference sequence). The CDR3 extends over 12 amino acids. The CDR3 loop is CASSGGLYEQYF. For the CDR3, the DNA is TGTGCCAGCAGCGGGGGACTTTACGAGCAGTACTTC.

This chain uses TRBV16 with TRBJ1-2; the D gene is possibly TRBD1 (5 bases). The CDR3 extends over 13 amino acids. The germline CDR1 and CDR2 sequences are KGHSY and FQNENV. Trimming took off 0 bases at V and 8 bases at J, with 10 bases between the two ends. The DNA for the CDR3 is TGTGCCAGCAGCCAATCAGCGGGGCGAGGCTACACCTTC. As protein: CASSQSAGRGYTF.

This clone has at least ten counts. This rearrangement joins TRBV27 to TRBJ1-2, with 8 bases that match TRBD1. CDR1 is MNHEY and CDR2 is SMNVEV in the germline V gene (reference sequence). J was trimmed by 2 bases and V by 3 bases; bases with no gene match: 11. The length of the CDR3 is 17 residues. The CDR3 spells CASSLNAGGAVNYGYTF. The CDR3 region has the DNA TGTGCCAGCAGTTTGAACGCAGGGGGCGCGGTGAACTATGGCTACACCTTC.

CDR3 coding DNA: TGCAGCGTGTCGGACAAAATAGGCACTGAAGCTTTCTTT. Protein product: CSVSDKIGTEAFF. This chain joins TRBV29-1 and TRBJ1-1, with a possible D match to TRBD1 (5 bases). The ends were cut back, 6 bases at V and 4 bases at J, with 15 bases in the middle. There are 13 residues in the CDR3. The germline V gene has CDR1 SQVTM and CDR2 ANQGSEA.

The chain joins TRBV30 to TRBJ2-7, with 11 bases that match TRBD1. Per the germline V gene, CDR1 is GTSNPN and CDR2 is SVGIG (reference sequence). The CDR3 totals 15 residues. With 2 bases clipped from V and 7 bases from J, the junction kept 10 bases outside the gene matches. CDR3 protein: CAWSLGWTGGREQYF. The CDR3, as DNA: TGTGCCTGGAGTCTAGGTTGGACAGGGGGCCGGGAGCAGTACTTC.

This chain joins TRBV27 and TRBJ1-5; perhaps TRBD1 as D (6 bases). The V end was cut by 5 bases, the J end by 1 base, with 18 bases between. The length of the CDR3 is 17 residues. Germline V gives CDR1 MNHEY, CDR2 SMNVEV (reference sequence). The CDR3 spells CASSPRTAAVSNQPQHF. The DNA for the CDR3 is TGTGCCAGCAGTCCGCGGACAGCCGCCGTGAGCAATCAGCCCCAGCATTTT.

The rearrangement joins TRBV15 to TRBJ2-5, with a possible D match to TRBD1 (7 bases). The tail of the sequence fits TRBJ2-7 better, so the J call may be wrong. The germline V gene encodes CDR1 LNHNV and CDR2 YYDKDF (reference sequence). CDR3 length: 14 amino acids. CDR3: CATRRDSESYEQYF. CDR3 bases: TGTGCCACCAGGCGGGACAGCGAATCCTACGAGCAGTACTTC.

The chain is built from TRBV28 and TRBJ1-3; tentatively, D is TRBD1 (5 bases). CDR1 and CDR2 (germline): MDHEN, SYDVKM. V lost 6 bases and J lost 1, with 13 bases in between. This CDR3 has 15 amino acids. The CDR3 DNA reads as TGTGCCAGCAGACTCCCCCCAGGGTCTGGAAACACCATATATTTT. Protein product: CASRLPPGSGNTIYF. Full variable domain (remainder filled in from reference TRBV28 and TRBJ1-3): DVKVTQSSRYLVKRTGEKVFLECVQDMDHENMFWYRQDPGLGLRLIYFSYDVKMKEKGDIPEGYSVSREKKERFSLILESASTNQTSMYLCASRLPPGSGNTIYFGEGSWLTVV.

This sequence joins TRBV2 and TRBJ2-7; D may be TRBD1 (5 bases). V was clipped by 7 bases and J by 4 bases, with 14 bases between them. The CDR3 extends over 13 amino acids. Germline V gene sequence: CDR1 SNHLY, CDR2 FYNNEI. The CDR3 DNA reads TGTGCCAGCAAATCTCGACAGACTTACGAGCAGTACTTC. This codes for CASKSRQTYEQYF.

The rearrangement links TRBV7-9 to TRBJ2-7, with 8 nucleotides matching TRBD2. Germline CDR1 SEHNR, CDR2 FQNEAQ (reference sequence). The CDR3 sequence is 19 residues long. Losses at the gene ends were 5 bases for V and 4 bases for J; bases not matched to a gene: 22. The CDR3 sequence is CASSPLTNPVRERGYEQYF. The CDR3 nucleotides read TGTGCCAGCAGCCCCTTGACCAACCCGGTGCGGGAGCGGGGGTACGAGCAGTACTTC.

The J gene is TRBJ1-2, the V gene TRBV7-2; D gene unclear. V was clipped by 6 bases and J by 4 bases, with 9 bases between them. The CDR3 has 12 amino acids. CDR1 is SGHTA, CDR2 FQGNSA, per germline. The CDR3 DNA sequence: TGTGCCAGCAGGGGCAGGTTCTATGGCTACACCTTC. This encodes CASRGRFYGYTF.